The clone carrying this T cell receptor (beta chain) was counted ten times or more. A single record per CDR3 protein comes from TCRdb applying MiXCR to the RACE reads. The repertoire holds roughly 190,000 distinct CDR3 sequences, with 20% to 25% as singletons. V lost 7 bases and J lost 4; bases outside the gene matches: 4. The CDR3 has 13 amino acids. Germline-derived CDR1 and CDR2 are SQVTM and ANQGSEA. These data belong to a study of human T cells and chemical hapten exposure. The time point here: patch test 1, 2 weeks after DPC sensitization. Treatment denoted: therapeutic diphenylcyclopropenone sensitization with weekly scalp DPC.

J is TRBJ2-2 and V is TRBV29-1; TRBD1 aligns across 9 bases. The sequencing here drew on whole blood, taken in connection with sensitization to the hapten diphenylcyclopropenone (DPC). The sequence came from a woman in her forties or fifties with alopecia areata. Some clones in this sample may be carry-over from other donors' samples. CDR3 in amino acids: CSAQTGGTGELFF. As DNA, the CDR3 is TGCAGCGCCCAGACAGGGGGCACCGGGGAGCTGTTTTTT.